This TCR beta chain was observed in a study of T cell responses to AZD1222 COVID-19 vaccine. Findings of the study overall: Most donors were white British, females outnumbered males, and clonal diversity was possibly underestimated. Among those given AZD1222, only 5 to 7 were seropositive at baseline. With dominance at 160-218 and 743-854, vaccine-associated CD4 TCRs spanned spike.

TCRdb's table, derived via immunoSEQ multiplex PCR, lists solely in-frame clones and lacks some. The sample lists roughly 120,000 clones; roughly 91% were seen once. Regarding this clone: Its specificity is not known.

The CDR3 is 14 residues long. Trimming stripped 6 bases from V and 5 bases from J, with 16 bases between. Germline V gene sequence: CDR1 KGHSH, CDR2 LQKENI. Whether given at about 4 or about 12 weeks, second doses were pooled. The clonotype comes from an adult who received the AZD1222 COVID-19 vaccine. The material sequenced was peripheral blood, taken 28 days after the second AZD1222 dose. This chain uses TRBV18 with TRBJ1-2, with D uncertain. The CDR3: CASSPDAGRYGYTF. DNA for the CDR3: TGTGCCAGCTCCCCTGATGCGGGCCGATATGGCTACACCTTC.